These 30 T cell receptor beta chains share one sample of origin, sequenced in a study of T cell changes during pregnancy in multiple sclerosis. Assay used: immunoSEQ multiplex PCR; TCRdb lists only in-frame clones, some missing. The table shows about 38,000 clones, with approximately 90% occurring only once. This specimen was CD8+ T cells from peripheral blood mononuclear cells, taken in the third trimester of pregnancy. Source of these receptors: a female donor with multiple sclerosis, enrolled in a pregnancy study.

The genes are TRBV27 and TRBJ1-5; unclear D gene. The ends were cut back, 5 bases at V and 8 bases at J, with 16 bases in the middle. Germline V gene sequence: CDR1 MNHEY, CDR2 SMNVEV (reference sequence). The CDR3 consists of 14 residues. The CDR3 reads CASSPRGEGKPQHF. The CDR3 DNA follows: TGTGCCAGCAGTCCCCGGGGAGAAGGCAAGCCCCAGCATTTT.

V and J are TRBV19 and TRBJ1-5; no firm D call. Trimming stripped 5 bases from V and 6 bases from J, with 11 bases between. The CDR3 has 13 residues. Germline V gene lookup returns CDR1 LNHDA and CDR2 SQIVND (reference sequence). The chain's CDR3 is CASSPAAGQPQHF. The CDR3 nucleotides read TGTGCCAGTAGTCCGGCCGCGGGTCAGCCCCAGCATTTT.

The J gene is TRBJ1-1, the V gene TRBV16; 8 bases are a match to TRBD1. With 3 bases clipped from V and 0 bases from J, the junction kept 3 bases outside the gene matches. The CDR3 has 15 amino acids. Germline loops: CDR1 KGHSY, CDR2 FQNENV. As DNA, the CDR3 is TGTGCCAGCAGCCAGACAGGGGCCTTGAACACTGAAGCTTTCTTT. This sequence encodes CASSQTGALNTEAFF.

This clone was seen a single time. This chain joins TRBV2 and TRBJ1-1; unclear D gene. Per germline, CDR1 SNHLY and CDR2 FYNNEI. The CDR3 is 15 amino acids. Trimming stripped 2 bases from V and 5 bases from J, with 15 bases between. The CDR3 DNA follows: TGTGCCAGCAGTGAATGGGGAGGCTCTGGGACTGAAGCTTTCTTT. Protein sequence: CASSEWGGSGTEAFF.

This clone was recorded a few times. The CDR3 reads CASRGGPIFYNEQFF. In DNA, the CDR3 is TGTGCCAGCAGGGGGGGGCCGATCTTCTACAATGAGCAGTTCTTC. The chain joins TRBV6-1 to TRBJ2-1; TRBD2 might be the D (7 bases). The CDR3 is 15 residues long. CDR1 and CDR2 from the germline V gene are MNHNS and SASEGT. V was pared by 6 bases and J by 3 bases, with 15 bases between.

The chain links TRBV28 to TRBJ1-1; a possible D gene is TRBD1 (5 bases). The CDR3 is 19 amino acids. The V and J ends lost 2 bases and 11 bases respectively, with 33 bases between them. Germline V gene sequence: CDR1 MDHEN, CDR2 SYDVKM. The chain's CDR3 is CASSLRRGETRVWWVFAFF. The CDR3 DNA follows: TGTGCCAGCAGTTTAAGGCGTGGAGAAACCAGGGTCTGGTGGGTTTTTGCTTTCTTT.

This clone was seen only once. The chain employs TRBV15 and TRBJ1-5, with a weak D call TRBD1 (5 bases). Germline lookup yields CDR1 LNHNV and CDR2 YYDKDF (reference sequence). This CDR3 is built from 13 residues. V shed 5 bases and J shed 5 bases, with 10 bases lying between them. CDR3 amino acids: CATSRDFYQPQHF. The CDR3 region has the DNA TGTGCCACCAGCCGGGACTTTTATCAGCCCCAGCATTTT.

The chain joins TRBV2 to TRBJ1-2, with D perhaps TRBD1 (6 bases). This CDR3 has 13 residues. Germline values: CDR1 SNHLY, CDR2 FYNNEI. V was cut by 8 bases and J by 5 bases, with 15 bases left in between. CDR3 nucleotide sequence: TGTGCCAGCCCGGGGGGGGCTCCTTATGGCTACACCTTC. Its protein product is CASPGGAPYGYTF.

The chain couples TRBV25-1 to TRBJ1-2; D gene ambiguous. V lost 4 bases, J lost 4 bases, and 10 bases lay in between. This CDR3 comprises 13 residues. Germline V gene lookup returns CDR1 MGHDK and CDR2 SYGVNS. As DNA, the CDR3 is TGTGCCAGCAGTGCTACCCGGAGCTATGGCTACACCTTC. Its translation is CASSATRSYGYTF.

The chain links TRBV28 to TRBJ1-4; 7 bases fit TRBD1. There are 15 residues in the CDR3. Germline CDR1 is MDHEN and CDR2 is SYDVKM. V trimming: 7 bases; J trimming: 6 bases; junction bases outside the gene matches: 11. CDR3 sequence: CASTTLEGAHEKLFF. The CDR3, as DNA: TGTGCCAGCACCACCTTAGAGGGGGCTCATGAAAAACTGTTTTTT.

The CDR3 nucleotides are TGTGCCAGCAGCTTGGAACAGGGCCCTGAAGCTTTCTTT. This translates into CASSLEQGPEAFF. The chain employs TRBV5-6 and TRBJ1-1, with D perhaps TRBD1 (6 bases). The germline V gene has CDR1 SGHDT and CDR2 YYEEEE. Trimming stripped 0 bases from V and 6 bases from J, with 9 bases between. The CDR3 has 13 amino acids.

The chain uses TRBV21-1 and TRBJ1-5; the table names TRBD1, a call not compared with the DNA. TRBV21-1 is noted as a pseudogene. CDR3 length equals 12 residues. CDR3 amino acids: CASSKVRQPQHF. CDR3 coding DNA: TGTGCCAGCAGCAAAGTCAGGCAGCCCCAGCATTTT.

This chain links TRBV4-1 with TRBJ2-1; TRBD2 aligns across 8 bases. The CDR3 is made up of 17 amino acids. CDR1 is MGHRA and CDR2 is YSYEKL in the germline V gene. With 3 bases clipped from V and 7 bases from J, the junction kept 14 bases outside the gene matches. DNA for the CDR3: TGCGCCAGCAGCCAGTGGGTAGCGGGGATTATAGCGAATGAGCAGTTCTTC. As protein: CASSQWVAGIIANEQFF.

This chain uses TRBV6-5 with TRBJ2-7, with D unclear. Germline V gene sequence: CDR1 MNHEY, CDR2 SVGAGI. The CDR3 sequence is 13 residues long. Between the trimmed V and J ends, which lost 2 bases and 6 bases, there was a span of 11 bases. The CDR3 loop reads CASSYPESGEQYF. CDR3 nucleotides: TGTGCCAGCAGTTACCCGGAGAGTGGCGAGCAGTACTTC.

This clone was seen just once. In nucleotides, the CDR3 is TGTGCCAGCAGCCCGAAGCCAGGGAATCCTGGGGCCAACGTCCTGACTTTC. Protein: CASSPKPGNPGANVLTF. The V and J genes are TRBV13 and TRBJ2-6; D perhaps matches TRBD1 (5 bases). Germline CDR1 and CDR2: PRHDT and FYEKMQ (reference sequence). The CDR3 is 17 residues long. Trimming took off 5 bases at V and 2 bases at J, with 16 bases between the two ends.

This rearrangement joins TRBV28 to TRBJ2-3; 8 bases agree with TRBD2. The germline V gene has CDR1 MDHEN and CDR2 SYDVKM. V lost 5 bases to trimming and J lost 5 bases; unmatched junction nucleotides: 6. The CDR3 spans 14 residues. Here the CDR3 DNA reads TGTGCCAGCAGTATCGGGGGGGCTGGAGATACGCAGTATTTT. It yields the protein CASSIGGAGDTQYF.

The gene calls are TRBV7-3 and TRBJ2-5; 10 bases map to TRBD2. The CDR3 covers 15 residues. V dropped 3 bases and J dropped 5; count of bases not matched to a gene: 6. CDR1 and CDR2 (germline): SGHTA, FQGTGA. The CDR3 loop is CASSLSGGAMETQYF. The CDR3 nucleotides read TGTGCCAGCAGCTTGAGCGGGGGGGCGATGGAGACCCAGTACTTC.

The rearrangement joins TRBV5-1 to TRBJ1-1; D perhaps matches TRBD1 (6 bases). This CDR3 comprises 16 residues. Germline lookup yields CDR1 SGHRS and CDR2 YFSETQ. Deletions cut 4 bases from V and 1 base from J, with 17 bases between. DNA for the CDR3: TGCGCCAGCAGCCCAATAGACAGGTCGGGGAACACTGAAGCTTTCTTT. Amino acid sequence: CASSPIDRSGNTEAFF.

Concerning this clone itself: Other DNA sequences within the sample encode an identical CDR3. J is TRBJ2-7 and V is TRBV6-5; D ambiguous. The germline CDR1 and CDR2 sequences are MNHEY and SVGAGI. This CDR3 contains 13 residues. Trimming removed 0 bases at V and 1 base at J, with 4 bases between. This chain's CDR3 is CASSYSESYEQYF. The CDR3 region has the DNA TGTGCCAGCAGTTACTCCGAGTCCTACGAGCAGTACTTC.

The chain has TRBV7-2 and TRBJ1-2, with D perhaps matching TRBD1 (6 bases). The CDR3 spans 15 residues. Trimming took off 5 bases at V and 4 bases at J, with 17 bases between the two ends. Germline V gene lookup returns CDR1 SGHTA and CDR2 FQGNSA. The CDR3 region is CASSTEARGVYGYTF. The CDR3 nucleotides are TGTGCCAGCAGCACAGAGGCCAGGGGAGTCTATGGCTACACCTTC.

CDR3 DNA sequence: TGTGCCTGGAGCCCTAGGGGGTTTATAGATACGCAGTATTTT. Residues: CAWSPRGFIDTQYF. V and J are TRBV30 and TRBJ2-3, with D possibly TRBD1 on 6 matching bases. CDR3 length equals 14 residues. V gave up 3 bases and J gave up 5 bases, with 15 bases separating them. From germline, CDR1 is GTSNPN and CDR2 SVGIG (reference sequence).

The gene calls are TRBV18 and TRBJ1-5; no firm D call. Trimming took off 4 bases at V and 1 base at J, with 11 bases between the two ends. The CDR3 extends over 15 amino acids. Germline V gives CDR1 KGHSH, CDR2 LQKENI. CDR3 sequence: CASSLRRMSNQPQHF. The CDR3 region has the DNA TGTGCCAGCTCACTCCGGCGGATGAGCAATCAGCCCCAGCATTTT.

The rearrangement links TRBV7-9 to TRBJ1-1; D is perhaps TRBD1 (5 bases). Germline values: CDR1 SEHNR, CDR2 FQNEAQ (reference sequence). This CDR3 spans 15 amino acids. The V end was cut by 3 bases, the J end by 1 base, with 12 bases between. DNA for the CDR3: TGTGCCAGCAGCTTCTTGGGGCGGAAGAACACTGAAGCTTTCTTT. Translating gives CASSFLGRKNTEAFF. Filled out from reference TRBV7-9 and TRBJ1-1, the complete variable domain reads DTGVSQNPRHKITKRGQNVTFRCDPISEHNRLYWYRQTLGQGPEFLTYFQNEAQLEKSRLLSDRFSAERPKGSFSTLEIQRTEQGDSAMYLCASSFLGRKNTEAFFGQGTRLTVV.

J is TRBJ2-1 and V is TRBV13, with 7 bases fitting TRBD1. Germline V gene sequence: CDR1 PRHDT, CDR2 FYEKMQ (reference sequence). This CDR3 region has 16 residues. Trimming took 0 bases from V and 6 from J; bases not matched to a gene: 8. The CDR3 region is CASSLGAGGIPNEQFF. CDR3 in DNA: TGTGCCAGCAGCTTAGGGGCAGGGGGTATACCCAATGAGCAGTTCTTC.

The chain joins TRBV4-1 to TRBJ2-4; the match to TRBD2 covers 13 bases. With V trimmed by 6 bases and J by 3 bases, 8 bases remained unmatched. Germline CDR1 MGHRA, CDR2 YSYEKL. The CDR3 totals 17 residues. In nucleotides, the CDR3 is TGCGCCAGCAGAACTAGCGGGGGGGCTGAAGACAAAAACATTCAGTACTTC. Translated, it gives CASRTSGGAEDKNIQYF.

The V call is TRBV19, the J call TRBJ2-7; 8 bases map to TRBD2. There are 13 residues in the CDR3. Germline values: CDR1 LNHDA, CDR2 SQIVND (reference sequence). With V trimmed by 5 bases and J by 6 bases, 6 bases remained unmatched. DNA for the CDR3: TGTGCCAGTAGTCCAGCGGGGGCTTTCGAGCAGTACTTC. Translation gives CASSPAGAFEQYF.

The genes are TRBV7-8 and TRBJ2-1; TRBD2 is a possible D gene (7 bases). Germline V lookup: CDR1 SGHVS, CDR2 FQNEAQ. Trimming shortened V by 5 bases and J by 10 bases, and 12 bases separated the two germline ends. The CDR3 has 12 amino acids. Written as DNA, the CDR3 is TGTGCCAGCAGCCTGGGGGGGCACGAGCAGTTCTTC. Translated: CASSLGGHEQFF. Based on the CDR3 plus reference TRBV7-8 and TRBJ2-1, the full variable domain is GAGVSQSPRYKVAKRGQDVALRCDPISGHVSLFWYQQALGQGPEFLTYFQNEAQLDKSGLPSDRFFAERPEGSVSTLKIQRTQQEDSAVYLCASSLGGHEQFFGPGTRLTVL.

CDR3 in DNA: TGTGCCAGCAGCCCCACGACAGGGGTCACTGAAGCTTTCTTT. It is translated as CASSPTTGVTEAFF. V and J are TRBV13 and TRBJ1-1; TRBD1 agrees at 8 bases. This CDR3 is 14 amino acids long. CDR1 is PRHDT, CDR2 FYEKMQ, per germline (reference sequence). V was pared by 5 bases and J by 4 bases, with 6 bases of the junction left unmatched.

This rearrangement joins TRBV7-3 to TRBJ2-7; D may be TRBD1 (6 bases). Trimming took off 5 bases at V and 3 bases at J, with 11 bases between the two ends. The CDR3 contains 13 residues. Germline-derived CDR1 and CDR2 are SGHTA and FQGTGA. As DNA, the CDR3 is TGTGCCAGCAGCGCCGAGGACAGCTACGAGCAGTACTTC. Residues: CASSAEDSYEQYF.

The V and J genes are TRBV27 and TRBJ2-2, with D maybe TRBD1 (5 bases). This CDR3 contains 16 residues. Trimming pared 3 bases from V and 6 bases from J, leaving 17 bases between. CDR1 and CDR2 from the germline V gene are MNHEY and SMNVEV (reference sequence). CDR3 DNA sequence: TGTGCCAGCAGTTTTATCGGCAGGGCCCTGTCCGGGGAGCTGTTTTTT. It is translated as CASSFIGRALSGELFF.